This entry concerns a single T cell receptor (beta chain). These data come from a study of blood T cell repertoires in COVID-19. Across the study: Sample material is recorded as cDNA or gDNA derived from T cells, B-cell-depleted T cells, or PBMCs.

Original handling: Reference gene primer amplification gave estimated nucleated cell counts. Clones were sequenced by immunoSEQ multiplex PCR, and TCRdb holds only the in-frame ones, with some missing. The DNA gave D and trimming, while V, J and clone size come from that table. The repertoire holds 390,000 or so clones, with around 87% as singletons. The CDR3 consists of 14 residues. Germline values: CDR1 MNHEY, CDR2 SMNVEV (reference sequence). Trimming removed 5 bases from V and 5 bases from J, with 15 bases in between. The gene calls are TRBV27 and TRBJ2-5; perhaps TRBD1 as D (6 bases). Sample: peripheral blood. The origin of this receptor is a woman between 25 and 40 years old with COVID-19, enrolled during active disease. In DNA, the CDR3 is TGTGCCAGCAGTCGACAGGTTGGGCTGGAGACCCAGTACTTC. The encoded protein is CASSRQVGLETQYF.